One and the same sample provided the 18 T cell receptor beta chains below, sequenced in a study of cytomegalovirus exposure and HLA in healthy donors. The PCR had 60 Vbeta and 13 Jbeta primers. Profiling relied on immunoSEQ multiplex PCR, and the TCRdb table lists in-frame clones only, not all of them. This sample lists under 90,000 clones; its ten largest clones have 6% to 8%. The specimen sequenced was PBMCs. All receptors derive from a female donor in good health and CMV-seropositive.

V and J are TRBV5-1 and TRBJ2-4; 10 nucleotides align to TRBD1. Germline V CDR1 and CDR2: SGHRS, YFSETQ. The CDR3 covers 14 residues. V lost 3 bases, J lost 5 bases, and 2 bases stayed unmatched. The CDR3, as DNA: TGCGCCAGCAGCTACGGGACAGGGGAAAACATTCAGTACTTC. It specifies CASSYGTGENIQYF.

This chain links TRBV28 with TRBJ1-1; TRBD1 matches 11 bases. Germline V gives CDR1 MDHEN, CDR2 SYDVKM. CDR3 size: 15 residues. V shed 5 bases, J shed 6 bases, and the junction held 8 bases outside the gene matches. The CDR3 DNA is TGTGCCAGCAGTACCTCGGGACAGGGGGTTGCTGAAGCTTTCTTT. Translating gives CASSTSGQGVAEAFF.

The rearrangement uses TRBV5-5 and TRBJ2-3; 14 bases are a match to TRBD2. With V trimmed by 2 bases and J by 7 bases, 9 bases remained unmatched. The V gene's germline CDR1 is SGHKS and CDR2 YYEKEE (reference sequence). CDR3 length: 17 residues. CDR3 residues: CASSFGRLAGGPNTQYF. CDR3 coding DNA: TGTGCCAGCAGCTTCGGGAGACTAGCGGGAGGGCCCAATACGCAGTATTTT. The entire variable domain, with the rest obtained from reference TRBV5-5 and TRBJ2-3, is as follows: DAGVTQSPTHLIKTRGQQVTLRCSPISGHKSVSWYQQVLGQGPQFIFQYYEKEERGRGNFPDRFSARQFPNYSSELNVNALLLGDSALYLCASSFGRLAGGPNTQYFGPGTRLTVL.

CDR3 in amino acids: CASSLKGVPGEQYF. In DNA form, the CDR3 reads TGCGCCAGCAGCTTGAAGGGAGTCCCGGGCGAGCAGTACTTC. This rearrangement joins TRBV5-1 to TRBJ2-7; a possible D gene is TRBD2 (5 bases). Trimming took off 1 base at V and 6 bases at J, with 14 bases between the two ends. CDR3 length equals 14 residues. Looked up from germline, CDR1 is SGHRS and CDR2 is YFSETQ.

V gene TRBV30 combines with J gene TRBJ1-4; D gene uncertain. CDR3 size: 18 residues. The ends were cut back, 2 bases at V and 0 bases at J, with 19 bases in the middle. Germline lookup yields CDR1 GTSNPN and CDR2 SVGIG (reference sequence). The DNA for the CDR3 is TGTGCCTGGAGTTACGTGGGCTTTAACACAGCAACTAATGAAAAACTGTTTTTT. This encodes CAWSYVGFNTATNEKLFF.

The chain is built from TRBV5-1 and TRBJ2-1; D gene unclear. The germline V and J ends were trimmed by 4 bases and 8 bases, with 10 bases remaining between them. The CDR3 contains 12 residues. CDR1 and CDR2 (germline): SGHRS, YFSETQ. CDR3 region: CASSVSADEQFF. In DNA, the CDR3 is TGCGCCAGCAGCGTGAGCGCGGATGAGCAGTTCTTC.

V is TRBV15 and J is TRBJ1-2; 8 bases agree with TRBD1. Germline assignment: CDR1 LNHNV and CDR2 YYDKDF (reference sequence). The CDR3 is 13 residues long. Trimming removed 6 bases from V and 3 bases from J; junction bases left unmatched: 3. CDR3 coding DNA: TGTGCCACCAGGGCAGGGGGCGACTATGGCTACACCTTC. It is translated as CATRAGGDYGYTF.

J is TRBJ2-5 and V is TRBV18, with 7 nucleotides matching TRBD1. Germline V gene data show CDR1 as KGHSH and CDR2 as LQKENI. Germline trimming cut 6 bases from V and 3 bases from J; bases unmatched to any gene: 10. The CDR3 is 15 residues long. CDR3 nucleotide sequence: TGTGCCAGCTCGTCACAGGGGAGCAAGGAAGAGACCCAGTACTTC. The encoded protein is CASSSQGSKEETQYF.

CDR3 nucleotides: TGTGCCAGCAGCGTAGGGTTTGAAGCTTCCGAAGCTTTCTTT. Amino acids: CASSVGFEASEAFF. The rearrangement uses TRBV9 and TRBJ1-1; no clear D. The CDR3 covers 14 residues. V lost 0 bases and J lost 8, with 14 bases in between. Per germline, CDR1 SGDLS and CDR2 YYNGEE.

The chain links TRBV19 to TRBJ1-1; D not resolved. The V and J ends lost 3 bases and 3 bases respectively, with 14 bases between them. The V gene's germline CDR1 is LNHDA and CDR2 SQIVND (reference sequence). This CDR3 has 15 residues. CDR3 in amino acids: CASSIVWQDHTEAFF. The CDR3 nucleotides read TGTGCCAGTAGTATCGTCTGGCAGGATCACACTGAAGCTTTCTTT.

The chain is built from TRBV25-1 and TRBJ1-1, with 9 bases lining up with TRBD1. V shed 4 bases, J shed 5 bases, and the junction held 2 bases outside the gene matches. CDR1 and CDR2 (germline): MGHDK, SYGVNS. The CDR3 is 13 residues long. The CDR3 sequence: CASSGTGETEAFF. In DNA form, the CDR3 reads TGTGCCAGCAGTGGGACAGGGGAAACTGAAGCTTTCTTT. The full variable domain, with the rest looked up from reference TRBV25-1 and TRBJ1-1, is EADIYQTPRYLVIGTGKKITLECSQTMGHDKMYWYQQDPGMELHLIHYSYGVNSTEKGDLSSESTVSRIRTEHFPLTLESARPSHTSQYLCASSGTGETEAFFGQGTRLTVV.

This chain uses TRBV19 with TRBJ2-5; 8 bases are a match to TRBD1. CDR1 and CDR2 from the germline V gene are LNHDA and SQIVND (reference sequence). Trimming took 5 bases from V and 1 from J; bases not matched to a gene: 6. The CDR3 runs to 15 residues. CDR3 sequence (DNA): TGTGCCAGTAGTGCGGGACAGGCGTTCCAAGAGACCCAGTACTTC. It is translated as CASSAGQAFQETQYF.

The chain carries TRBV7-9 and TRBJ1-4; 10 nucleotides line up with TRBD1. CDR1 and CDR2 (germline): SEHNR, FQNEAQ (reference sequence). This CDR3 has 13 amino acids. V lost 8 bases, J lost 6 bases, and 3 bases stayed unmatched. CDR3 region: CASSGQGYEKLFF. The CDR3 DNA reads as TGTGCCAGCTCGGGACAGGGGTATGAAAAACTGTTTTTT.

The CDR3 DNA reads as TGTGCCAGCAGTTACGAGACAGGGGCGGAAAACACCATATATTTT. Translation: CASSYETGAENTIYF. The chain uses TRBV6-5 and TRBJ1-3, with 8 bases identical to TRBD1. This CDR3 comprises 15 residues. With V trimmed by 2 bases and J by 6 bases, 6 bases remained unmatched. Germline values: CDR1 MNHEY, CDR2 SVGAGI.

The CDR3 reads CASRRTSGSGTDTQYF. The DNA for the CDR3 is TGCGCCAGCAGAAGGACTAGCGGGAGTGGTACAGATACGCAGTATTTT. The chain combines TRBV5-1 with TRBJ2-3; 13 bases agree with TRBD2. CDR1 is SGHRS, CDR2 YFSETQ, per germline. The CDR3 consists of 16 residues. The J segment lost 3 bases and the V segment lost 5 bases, leaving 6 bases of the junction unmatched.

The rearrangement links TRBV7-9 to TRBJ2-7; TRBD1 matches at 10 bases. The germline V gene has CDR1 SEHNR and CDR2 FQNEAQ (reference sequence). V lost 5 bases to trimming and J lost 5 bases; unmatched junction nucleotides: 9. The CDR3 has 15 amino acids. CDR3 loop: CASSRTGTGDHEQYF. The CDR3 coding sequence is TGTGCCAGCAGCAGAACCGGGACAGGGGACCACGAGCAGTACTTC.

The chain has TRBV27 and TRBJ1-1; no definite D call. Looked up from germline, CDR1 is MNHEY and CDR2 is SMNVEV (reference sequence). This CDR3 has 14 residues. Trimming stripped 3 bases from V and 4 bases from J, with 12 bases between. In DNA form, the CDR3 reads TGTGCCAGCAGTTTGTCGACTCCTGTCACTGAAGCTTTCTTT. Encoded protein: CASSLSTPVTEAFF.

This chain joins TRBV28 and TRBJ2-7; 7 bases are a match to TRBD1. Germline V gives CDR1 MDHEN, CDR2 SYDVKM. Unmatched junction bases numbered 8, after V lost 5 bases and J lost 1 base. There are 15 residues in the CDR3. This CDR3 is CASSVQGLGSYEQYF. As DNA, the CDR3 is TGTGCCAGCAGTGTACAGGGGCTCGGGTCCTACGAGCAGTACTTC.